These T cell receptor beta chains were read from a single sample in a study of T cell responses to AZD1222 COVID-19 vaccine. TCRdb's table, derived via immunoSEQ multiplex PCR, lists solely in-frame clones and lacks some. Of some 120,000 clones in the sample, 80% to 95% were seen once. The material was peripheral blood, obtained 28 days after the second AZD1222 dose. The receptors derive from an adult who received the AZD1222 COVID-19 vaccine. The CDR3 runs from the conserved cysteine through the conserved F or W. Fields, in order: CDR3 length, D gene, J gene, clone size, V gene, CDR3 protein, CDR3 DNA. The D gene is left open where the match is weak. Where a row states a size, it is once, few, many or the class of an expanded clone; other rows omit it.

>14|-|TRBJ1-1|once|TRBV28
CASSLYAGDTEAFF
TGTGCCAGCAGTTTATATGCAGGAGACACTGAAGCTTTCTTT
>15|-|TRBJ2-1|-|TRBV28
CASSTGGAGRSEQFF
TGTGCCAGCAGTACTGGGGGGGCGGGAAGGAGTGAGCAGTTCTTC
>13|-|TRBJ1-1|-|TRBV18
CASSRQDSNEAFF
TGTGCCAGCTCACGCCAGGACAGCAATGAAGCTTTCTTT
>17|TRBD1|TRBJ1-6|once|TRBV4-1
CASSQGHGQGGNSPLHF
TGCGCCAGCAGCCAAGGACATGGACAGGGGGGTAATTCACCCCTCCACTTT
>19|TRBD1|TRBJ1-6|-|TRBV4-1
CASSRRTGPRDGLHSPLHF
TGCGCCAGCAGCCGCAGGACAGGACCCAGGGACGGGCTTCATTCACCCCTCCACTTT
>16|-|TRBJ2-2|-|TRBV7-2
CASSLRPGQNTGELFF
TGTGCCAGCAGCTTGCGTCCAGGACAGAACACCGGGGAGCTGTTTTTT
>16|TRBD1|TRBJ1-2|-|TRBV4-1
CASSQTGTGPGFGYTF
TGCGCCAGCAGCCAAACCGGGACAGGCCCTGGCTTTGGCTACACCTTC
>15|-|TRBJ1-4|once|TRBV5-4
CASSLEGGKGEKLFF
TGTGCCAGCAGCTTGGAGGGGGGCAAGGGTGAAAAACTGTTTTTT
>14|TRBD1|TRBJ2-7|-|TRBV19
CASQRTGTGDEQYF
TGTGCCAGTCAACGAACCGGGACAGGGGACGAGCAGTACTTC
>16|-|TRBJ1-6|-|TRBV2
CASSGGTSSYNSPLHF
TGTGCCAGCAGTGGGGGCACGAGCTCCTATAATTCACCCCTCCACTTT
>15|-|TRBJ1-1|-|TRBV10-3
CAISESTVRRTEAFF
TGTGCCATCAGTGAGTCTACAGTACGGAGGACTGAAGCTTTCTTT
>15|TRBD2|TRBJ2-7|-|TRBV4-1
CASSPSGGKSYEQYF
TGCGCCAGCAGTCCAAGCGGGGGAAAAAGCTACGAGCAGTACTTC
>15|-|TRBJ1-2|-|TRBV18
CASSPQSGTKYGYTF
TGTGCCAGCTCACCACAGTCGGGGACCAAATATGGCTACACCTTC
>15|-|TRBJ1-2|-|TRBV2
CASSGSGGVEYGYTF
TGTGCCAGCAGTGGATCCGGGGGCGTGGAATATGGCTACACCTTC
>11|-|TRBJ1-1|few|TRBV7-9
CASSPDSEAFF
TGTGCCAGCAGCCCCGACAGTGAAGCTTTCTTT
>14|-|TRBJ1-4|-|TRBV4-1
CASSRTGFNEKLFF
TGCGCCAGCAGCCGCACGGGTTTCAATGAAAAACTGTTTTTT
>11|-|TRBJ1-1|few|TRBV29-1
CSVVFGVEAFF
TGCAGCGTTGTTTTTGGTGTTGAAGCTTTCTTT
>17|TRBD2|TRBJ2-5|-|TRBV2
CASSAMTGAGGKETQYF
TGTGCCAGCAGCGCCATGACTGGAGCGGGGGGGAAAGAGACCCAGTACTTC
>15|TRBD2|TRBJ2-1|-|TRBV5-1
CASSPLAAKGGEQFF
TGCGCCAGCAGCCCGCTAGCGGCGAAAGGCGGTGAGCAGTTCTTC
>12|-|TRBJ1-5|-|TRBV28
CASTTGNQPQHF
TGTGCCAGCACCACGGGCAATCAGCCCCAGCATTTT
>14|-|TRBJ1-2|-|TRBV5-1
CASSLSGDNYGYTF
TGCGCCAGCAGCTTGTCAGGGGACAACTATGGCTACACCTTC
>19|TRBD1|TRBJ1-3|few|TRBV7-2
CASSLFQGATGLSGNTIYF
TGTGCCAGCAGCTTATTTCAGGGGGCGACCGGCTTGTCTGGAAACACCATATATTTT
>15|TRBD1|TRBJ1-2|-|TRBV6-5
CASSYPKGQGRGYTF
TGTGCCAGCAGTTACCCGAAGGGACAGGGTCGTGGCTACACCTTC
>15|TRBD1|TRBJ1-2|-|TRBV14
CASSLDRASNYGYTF
TGTGCCAGCAGCCTCGACAGGGCCTCTAACTATGGCTACACCTTC
>15|-|TRBJ2-2|-|TRBV28
CASRQGSRGTGELFF
TGTGCCAGCAGACAGGGATCTCGAGGCACCGGGGAGCTGTTTTTT
>16|-|TRBJ2-7|-|TRBV5-4
CASSLDRMASPYEQYF
TGTGCCAGCAGCTTAGACCGAATGGCATCGCCCTACGAGCAGTACTTC
>13|-|TRBJ1-5|once|TRBV2
CASSDGWGWPQHF
TGTGCCAGCAGTGATGGGTGGGGTTGGCCCCAGCATTTT
>12|-|TRBJ2-2|-|TRBV7-8
CASSRSTGELFF
TGTGCCAGCAGCAGGAGCACCGGGGAGCTGTTTTTT
>15|-|TRBJ2-7|once|TRBV11-2
CASSLDSLPSYEQYF
TGTGCCAGCAGCTTAGATTCCTTGCCGTCCTACGAGCAGTACTTC
>15|-|TRBJ1-4|once|TRBV7-9
CASSLAPGISEKLFF
TGTGCCAGCAGCTTAGCTCCGGGGATAAGCGAAAAACTGTTTTTT
>14|-|TRBJ2-7|-|TRBV28
CASSTWQGSYEQYF
TGTGCCAGCAGTACCTGGCAGGGTTCCTACGAGCAGTACTTC
>14|-|TRBJ2-4|-|TRBV5-4
CASNIQGTKNIQYF
TGTGCCAGCAACATACAGGGAACCAAAAACATTCAGTACTTC
>15|-|TRBJ1-5|-|TRBV23-1
CASSQWPVCNQPQHF
TGCGCCAGCAGTCAATGGCCAGTGTGCAATCAGCCCCAGCATTTT
>14|-|TRBJ1-4|-|TRBV7-2
CASSLGVLDEKLFF
TGTGCCAGCAGCTTAGGAGTATTGGATGAAAAACTGTTTTTT
>14|-|TRBJ2-3|-|TRBV11-2
CASSSATSTDTQYF
TGTGCCAGCAGCTCCGCTACTAGCACAGATACGCAGTATTTT
>14|-|TRBJ2-1|-|TRBV6-5
CASNPGEPYNEQFF
TGTGCCAGCAACCCGGGAGAACCCTACAATGAGCAGTTCTTC
>13|-|TRBJ2-5|-|TRBV11-3
CASSFRGGETQYF
TGTGCCAGCAGCTTTAGGGGTGGGGAGACCCAGTACTTC
>15|-|TRBJ2-2|-|TRBV25-1
CASSDVSPNTGELFF
TGTGCCAGCAGTGATGTGAGTCCGAACACCGGGGAGCTGTTTTTT
>13|-|TRBJ1-5|-|TRBV6-5
CASRPGGNQPQHF
TGTGCCAGCAGGCCAGGGGGCAATCAGCCCCAGCATTTT
>15|TRBD1|TRBJ1-1|-|TRBV28
CASRDRGRWFTEAFF
TGTGCCAGCAGAGACAGGGGGCGGTGGTTTACTGAAGCTTTCTTT
>14|-|TRBJ1-5|few|TRBV19
CASSLGRLSRPQHF
TGTGCCAGTAGCCTAGGACGGCTCTCTCGGCCCCAGCATTTT
>15|-|TRBJ1-5|-|TRBV18
CASSEGGYLNQPQHF
TGTGCCAGCTCAGAGGGGGGGTATCTCAATCAGCCCCAGCATTTT
>14|-|TRBJ1-5|-|TRBV7-9
CASSLTQRESGQHF
TGTGCCAGCAGCTTAACTCAAAGGGAGAGTGGCCAGCATTTT
>15|-|TRBJ2-7|-|TRBV6-1
CASSEVEAGSYEQYF
TGTGCCAGCAGTGAAGTGGAGGCAGGGTCCTACGAGCAGTACTTC
>14|TRBD1|TRBJ2-1|-|TRBV5-4
CASSLDGTANEQFF
TGTGCCAGCAGCTTGGACGGGACAGCTAATGAGCAGTTCTTC
>12|TRBD1|TRBJ1-2|-|TRBV19
CASSKQGYGYTF
TGTGCCAGTAGTAAACAGGGGTATGGCTACACCTTC
>15|TRBD1|TRBJ1-5|-|TRBV6-5
CASTGGGNSNQPQHF
TGTGCCAGCACGGGAGGGGGCAATAGCAATCAGCCCCAGCATTTT
>12|-|TRBJ2-7|-|TRBV5-6
CASSLQGNEQYF
TGTGCCAGCAGCTTACAGGGCAACGAGCAGTACTTC
>16|-|TRBJ2-7|once|TRBV3-1/TRBV3-2
CASSPEEPARSYEQYF
TGTGCCAGCAGTCCCGAAGAGCCAGCTCGCTCCTACGAGCAGTACTTC
>16|TRBD1|TRBJ1-1|-|TRBV7-9
CASSFTGTGGFVGTFF
TGTGCCAGCAGCTTCACCGGGACAGGGGGGTTCGTGGGGACTTTCTTT
>16|-|TRBJ1-3|-|TRBV9
CASSVGAVHSGNTIYF
TGTGCCAGCAGCGTAGGGGCAGTCCACTCTGGAAACACCATATATTTT
>17|TRBD1|TRBJ2-6|-|TRBV28
CASNLGQGFSGANVLTF
TGTGCCAGCAACTTGGGACAGGGATTCTCTGGGGCCAACGTCCTGACTTTC
>15|TRBD1|TRBJ1-1|-|TRBV5-6
CASSPKRRGQSEAFF
TGTGCCAGCAGCCCTAAGCGAAGGGGGCAATCTGAAGCTTTCTTT
>13|-|TRBJ2-7|-|TRBV15
CATSRTGAYEQYF
TGTGCCACCAGCAGAACTGGGGCCTACGAGCAGTACTTC
>14|-|TRBJ1-2|-|TRBV5-1
CASSPRTENYGYTF
TGCGCCAGCAGCCCCCGGACAGAAAACTATGGCTACACCTTC
>17|-|TRBJ2-3|-|TRBV28
CDQKRQERPTSTDTQYF
TGTGACCAAAAACGACAGGAGAGACCCACTAGCACAGATACGCAGTATTTT
>15|-|TRBJ1-3|few|TRBV21-1
CASNDYRGSGNTIYF
TGTGCCAGCAACGACTACAGGGGGTCTGGAAACACCATATATTTT